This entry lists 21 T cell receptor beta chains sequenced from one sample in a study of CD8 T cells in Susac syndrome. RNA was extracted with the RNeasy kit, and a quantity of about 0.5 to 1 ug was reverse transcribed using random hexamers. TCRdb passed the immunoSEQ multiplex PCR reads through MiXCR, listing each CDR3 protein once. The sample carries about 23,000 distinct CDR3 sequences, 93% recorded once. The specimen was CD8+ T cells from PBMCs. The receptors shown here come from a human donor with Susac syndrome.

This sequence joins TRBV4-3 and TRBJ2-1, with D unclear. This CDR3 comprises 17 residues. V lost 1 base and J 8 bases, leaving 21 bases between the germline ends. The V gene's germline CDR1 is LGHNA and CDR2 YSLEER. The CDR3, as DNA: TGCGCCAGCAGCCAAGCAAAAAGGGCCCCCACACGCGATGAGCAGTTCTTC. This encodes CASSQAKRAPTRDEQFF.

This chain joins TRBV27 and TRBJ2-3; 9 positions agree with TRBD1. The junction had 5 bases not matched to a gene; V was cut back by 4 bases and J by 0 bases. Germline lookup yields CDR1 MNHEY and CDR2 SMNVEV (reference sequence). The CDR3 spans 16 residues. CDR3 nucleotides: TGTGCCAGCAGTTCCTACAGGGGGCGAAGCACAGATACGCAGTATTTT. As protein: CASSSYRGRSTDTQYF.

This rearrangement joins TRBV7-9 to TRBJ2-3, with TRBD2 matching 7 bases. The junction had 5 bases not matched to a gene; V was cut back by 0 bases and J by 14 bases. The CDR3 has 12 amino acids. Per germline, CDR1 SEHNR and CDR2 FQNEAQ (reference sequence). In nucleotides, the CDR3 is TGTGCCAGCAGCTTAGCGTGGGACTACTGGTATTTT. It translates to CASSLAWDYWYF.

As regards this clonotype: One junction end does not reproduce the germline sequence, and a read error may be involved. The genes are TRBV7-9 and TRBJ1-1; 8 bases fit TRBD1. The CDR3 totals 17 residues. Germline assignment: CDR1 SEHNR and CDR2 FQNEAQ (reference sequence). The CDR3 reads CASSATGAVGMNTEVFF. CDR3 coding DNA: TGTGCCAGCAGCGCGACAGGGGCAGTTGGGATGAACACTGAAGTTTTCTTT.

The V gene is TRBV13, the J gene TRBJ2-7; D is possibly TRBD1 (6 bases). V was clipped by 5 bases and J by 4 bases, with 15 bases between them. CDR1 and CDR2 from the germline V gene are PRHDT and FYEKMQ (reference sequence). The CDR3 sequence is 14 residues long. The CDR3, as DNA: TGTGCCAGCAGCCTCGACAGGAAGGGTTACGAGCAGTACTTC. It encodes CASSLDRKGYEQYF.

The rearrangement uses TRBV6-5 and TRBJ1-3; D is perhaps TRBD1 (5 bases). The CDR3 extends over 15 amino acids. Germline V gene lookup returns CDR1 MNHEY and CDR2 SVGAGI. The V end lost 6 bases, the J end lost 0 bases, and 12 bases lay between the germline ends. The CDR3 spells CASSPFGGSGNTIYF. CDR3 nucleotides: TGTGCCAGCAGCCCCTTCGGGGGCTCTGGAAACACCATATATTTT.

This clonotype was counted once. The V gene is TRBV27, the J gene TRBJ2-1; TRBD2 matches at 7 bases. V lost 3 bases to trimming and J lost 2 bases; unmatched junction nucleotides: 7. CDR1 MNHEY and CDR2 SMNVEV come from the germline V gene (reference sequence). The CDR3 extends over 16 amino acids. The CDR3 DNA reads TGTGCCAGCAGTTTGGGGAGCGGGGCCACCTACAATGAGCAGTTCTTC. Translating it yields CASSLGSGATYNEQFF.

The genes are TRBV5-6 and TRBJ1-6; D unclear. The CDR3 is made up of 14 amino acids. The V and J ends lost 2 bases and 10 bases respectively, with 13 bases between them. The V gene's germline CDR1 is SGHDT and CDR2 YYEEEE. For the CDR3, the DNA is TGTGCCAGCAGCTTCAAGCGGGGTCGATCACCCCTCCACTTT. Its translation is CASSFKRGRSPLHF.

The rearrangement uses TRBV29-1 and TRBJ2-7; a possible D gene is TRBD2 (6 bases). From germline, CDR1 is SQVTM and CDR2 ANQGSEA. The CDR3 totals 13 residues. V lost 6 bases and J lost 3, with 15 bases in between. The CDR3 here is CSVSGRGSYEQYF. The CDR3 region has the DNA TGCAGCGTCAGCGGCCGGGGGAGCTACGAGCAGTACTTC.

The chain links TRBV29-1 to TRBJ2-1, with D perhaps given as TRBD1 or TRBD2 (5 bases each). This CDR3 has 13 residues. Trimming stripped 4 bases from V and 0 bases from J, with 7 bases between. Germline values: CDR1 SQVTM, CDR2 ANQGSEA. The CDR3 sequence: CSVGGISYNEQFF. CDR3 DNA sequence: TGCAGCGTTGGGGGGATCTCCTACAATGAGCAGTTCTTC.

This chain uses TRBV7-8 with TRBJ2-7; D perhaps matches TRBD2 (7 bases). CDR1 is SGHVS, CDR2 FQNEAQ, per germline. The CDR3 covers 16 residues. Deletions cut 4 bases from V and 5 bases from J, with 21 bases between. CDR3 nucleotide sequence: TGTGCCAGCAGCTGGGGGGGGCAGGGACCAATGAACGAGCAGTACTTC. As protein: CASSWGGQGPMNEQYF. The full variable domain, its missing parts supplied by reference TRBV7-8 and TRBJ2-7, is GAGVSQSPRYKVAKRGQDVALRCDPISGHVSLFWYQQALGQGPEFLTYFQNEAQLDKSGLPSDRFFAERPEGSVSTLKIQRTQQEDSAVYLCASSWGGQGPMNEQYFGPGTRLTVT.

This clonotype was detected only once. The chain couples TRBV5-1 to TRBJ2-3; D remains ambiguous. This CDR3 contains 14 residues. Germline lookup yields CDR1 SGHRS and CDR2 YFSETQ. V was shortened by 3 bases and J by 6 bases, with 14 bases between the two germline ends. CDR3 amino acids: CASSSSVPTDTQYF. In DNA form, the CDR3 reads TGCGCCAGCAGCTCCAGCGTCCCCACGGATACGCAGTATTTT.

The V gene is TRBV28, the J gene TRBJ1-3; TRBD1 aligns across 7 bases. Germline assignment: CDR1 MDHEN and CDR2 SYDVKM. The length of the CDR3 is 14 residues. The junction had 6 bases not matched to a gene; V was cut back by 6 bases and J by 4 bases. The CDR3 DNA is TGTGCCAGCAGCCCGACAGGGAACGGAAACACCATATATTTT. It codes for CASSPTGNGNTIYF.

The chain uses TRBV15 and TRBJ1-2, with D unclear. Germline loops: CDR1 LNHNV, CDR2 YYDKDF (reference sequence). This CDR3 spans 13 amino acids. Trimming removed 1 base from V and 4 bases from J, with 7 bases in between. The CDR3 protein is CATSRGVGYGYTF. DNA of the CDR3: TGTGCCACCAGCAGAGGCGTCGGCTATGGCTACACCTTC. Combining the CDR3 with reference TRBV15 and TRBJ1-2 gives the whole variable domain DAMVIQNPRYQVTQFGKPVTLSCSQTLNHNVMYWYQQKSSQAPKLLFHYYDKDFNNEADTPDNFQSRRPNTSFCFLDIRSPGLGDTAMYLCATSRGVGYGYTFGSGTRLTVV.

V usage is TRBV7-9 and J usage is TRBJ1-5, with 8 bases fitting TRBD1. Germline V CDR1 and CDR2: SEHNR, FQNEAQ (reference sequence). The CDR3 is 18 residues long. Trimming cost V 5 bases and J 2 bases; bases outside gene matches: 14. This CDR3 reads CASSLGTGGGWGNQPQHF. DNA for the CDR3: TGTGCCAGCAGCCTCGGGACAGGAGGAGGTTGGGGCAATCAGCCCCAGCATTTT.

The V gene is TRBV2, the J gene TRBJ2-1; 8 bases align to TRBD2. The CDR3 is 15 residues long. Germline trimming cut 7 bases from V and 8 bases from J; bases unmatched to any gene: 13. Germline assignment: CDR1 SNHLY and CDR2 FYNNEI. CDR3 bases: TGTGCCAGCACCCCAAGCGCGGGGGGAGTAGATGAGCAGTTCTTC. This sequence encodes CASTPSAGGVDEQFF.

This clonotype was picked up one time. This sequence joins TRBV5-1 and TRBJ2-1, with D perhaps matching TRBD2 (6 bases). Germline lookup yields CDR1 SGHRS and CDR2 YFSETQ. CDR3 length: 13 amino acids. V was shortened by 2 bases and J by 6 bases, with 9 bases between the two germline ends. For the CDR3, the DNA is TGCGCCAGCAGCTTTTCCGGGAGCAATGAGCAGTTCTTC. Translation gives CASSFSGSNEQFF.

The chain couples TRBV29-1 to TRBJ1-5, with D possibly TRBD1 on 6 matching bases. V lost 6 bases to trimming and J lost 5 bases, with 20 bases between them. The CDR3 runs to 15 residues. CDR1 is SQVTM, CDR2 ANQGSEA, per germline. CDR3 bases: TGCAGCGTAAGGGACCAGGGGACCGGGGATCAGCCCCAGCATTTT. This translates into CSVRDQGTGDQPQHF.

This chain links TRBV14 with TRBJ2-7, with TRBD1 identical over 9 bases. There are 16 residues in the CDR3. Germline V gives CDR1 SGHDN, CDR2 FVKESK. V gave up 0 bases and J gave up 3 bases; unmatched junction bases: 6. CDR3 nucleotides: TGTGCCAGCAGCCAAGATCCGCGACAGGGGGTCTACGAGCAGTACTTC. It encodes CASSQDPRQGVYEQYF.

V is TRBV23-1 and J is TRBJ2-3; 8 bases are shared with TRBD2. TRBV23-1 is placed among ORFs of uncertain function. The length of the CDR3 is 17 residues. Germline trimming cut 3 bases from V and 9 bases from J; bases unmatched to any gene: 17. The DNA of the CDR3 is TGCGCCAGCAGTCATAACCTTCCGGGACTAGGGGGTATGACGCAGTATTTT. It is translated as CASSHNLPGLGGMTQYF.

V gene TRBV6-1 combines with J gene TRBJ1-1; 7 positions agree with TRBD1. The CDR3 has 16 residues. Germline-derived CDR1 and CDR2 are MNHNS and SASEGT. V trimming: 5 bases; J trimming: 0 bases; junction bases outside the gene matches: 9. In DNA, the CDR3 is TGTGCCAGCAGTCGACAACCGGACAGGTTGAACACTGAAGCTTTCTTT. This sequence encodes CASSRQPDRLNTEAFF.